This T cell receptor beta chain originates from a study of control samples from healthy donors and cancer patients. Sequencing was performed with immunoSEQ multiplex PCR; in TCRdb, only in-frame clones are kept and a portion is missing. This sample yields some 130,000 clones, of which 80% to 95% are seen a single time; around 5.1% belongs to the top ten. V trimming: 2 bases; J trimming: 6 bases; junction bases outside the gene matches: 2. Germline V gene lookup returns CDR1 GTSNPN and CDR2 SVGIG (reference sequence). The CDR3 is 13 residues long. The chain joins TRBV30 to TRBJ2-1; TRBD1 matches at 9 bases. This receptor was obtained from a man in his late teens or twenties in good health. Sequenced: blood. CDR3 bases: TGTGCCTGGAGTAACAGGGGGCCCAATGAGCAGTTCTTC. The encoded protein is CAWSNRGPNEQFF.